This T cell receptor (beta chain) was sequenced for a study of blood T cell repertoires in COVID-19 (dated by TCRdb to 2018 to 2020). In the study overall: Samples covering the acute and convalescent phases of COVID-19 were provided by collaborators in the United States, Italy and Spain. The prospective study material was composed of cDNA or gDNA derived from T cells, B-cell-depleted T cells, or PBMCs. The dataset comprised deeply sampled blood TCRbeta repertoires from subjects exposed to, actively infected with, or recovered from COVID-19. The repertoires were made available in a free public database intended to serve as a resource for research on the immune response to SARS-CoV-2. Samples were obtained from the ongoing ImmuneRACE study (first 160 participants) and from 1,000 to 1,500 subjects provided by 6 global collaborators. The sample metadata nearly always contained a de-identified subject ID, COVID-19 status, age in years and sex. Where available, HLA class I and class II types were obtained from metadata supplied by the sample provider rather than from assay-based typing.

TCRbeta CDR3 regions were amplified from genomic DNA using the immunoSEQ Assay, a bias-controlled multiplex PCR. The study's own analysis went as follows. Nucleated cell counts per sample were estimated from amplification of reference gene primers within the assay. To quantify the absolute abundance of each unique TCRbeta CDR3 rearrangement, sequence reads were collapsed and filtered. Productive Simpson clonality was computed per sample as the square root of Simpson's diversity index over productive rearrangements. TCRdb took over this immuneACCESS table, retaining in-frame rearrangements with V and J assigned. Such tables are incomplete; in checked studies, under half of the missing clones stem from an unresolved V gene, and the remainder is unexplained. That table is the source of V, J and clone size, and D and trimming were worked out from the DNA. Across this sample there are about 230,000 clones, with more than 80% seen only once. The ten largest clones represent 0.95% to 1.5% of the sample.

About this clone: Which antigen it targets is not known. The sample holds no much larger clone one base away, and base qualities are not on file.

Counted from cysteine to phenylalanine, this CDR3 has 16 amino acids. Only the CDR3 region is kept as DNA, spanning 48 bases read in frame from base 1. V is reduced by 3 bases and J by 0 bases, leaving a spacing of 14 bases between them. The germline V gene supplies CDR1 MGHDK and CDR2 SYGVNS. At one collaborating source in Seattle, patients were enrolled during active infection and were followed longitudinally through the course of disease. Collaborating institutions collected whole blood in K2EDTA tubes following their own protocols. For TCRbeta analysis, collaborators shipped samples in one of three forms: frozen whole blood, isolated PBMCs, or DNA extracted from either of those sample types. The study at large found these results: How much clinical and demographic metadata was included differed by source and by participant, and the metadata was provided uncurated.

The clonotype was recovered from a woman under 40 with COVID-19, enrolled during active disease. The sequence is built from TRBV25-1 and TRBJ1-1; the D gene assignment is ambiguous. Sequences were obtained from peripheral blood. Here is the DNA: TGTGCCAGCAGTGATTTCAATGGGCCCCTGAACACTGAAGCTTTCTTT. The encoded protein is CASSDFNGPLNTEAFF.